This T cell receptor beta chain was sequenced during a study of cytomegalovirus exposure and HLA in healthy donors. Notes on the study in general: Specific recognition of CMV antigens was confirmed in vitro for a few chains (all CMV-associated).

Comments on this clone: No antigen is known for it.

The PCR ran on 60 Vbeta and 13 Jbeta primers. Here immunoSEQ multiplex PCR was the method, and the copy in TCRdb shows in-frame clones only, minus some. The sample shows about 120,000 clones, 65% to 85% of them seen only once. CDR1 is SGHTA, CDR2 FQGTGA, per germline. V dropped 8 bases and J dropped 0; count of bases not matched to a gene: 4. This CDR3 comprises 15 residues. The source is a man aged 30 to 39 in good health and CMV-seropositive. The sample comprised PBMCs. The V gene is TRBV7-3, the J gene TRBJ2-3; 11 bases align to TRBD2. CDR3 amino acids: CASGLAGGSTDTQYF. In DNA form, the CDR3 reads TGTGCCAGCGGCCTAGCGGGGGGTAGCACAGATACGCAGTATTTT.